This T cell receptor beta chain was obtained from a study of radiation and T cells in renal cell carcinoma. Noted time point: blood 4 weeks post-SBRT, at nephrectomy. Treatment denoted: 15 Gy SBRT to primary tumor, nephrectomy 4 weeks later. Profiling relied on immunoSEQ multiplex PCR, and the TCRdb table lists in-frame clones only, not all of them. Of 140,000 to 150,000 clones listed, 80% to 90% are singletons. V shed 5 bases and J 8 bases; nucleotides not matched to a gene: 3. This CDR3 has 13 amino acids. The germline V gene has CDR1 SGHDT and CDR2 YYEEEE. Material: blood, obtained from a patient whose treatment included radiotherapy and nephrectomy. The TCR was taken from a woman in her forties or fifties with renal cell carcinoma. J is TRBJ2-3 and V is TRBV5-6; TRBD2 aligns across 12 bases. The CDR3 loop reads CASRTSGSRTQYF. The CDR3, as DNA: TGTGCCAGCAGGACTAGCGGGAGCCGTACGCAGTATTTT.